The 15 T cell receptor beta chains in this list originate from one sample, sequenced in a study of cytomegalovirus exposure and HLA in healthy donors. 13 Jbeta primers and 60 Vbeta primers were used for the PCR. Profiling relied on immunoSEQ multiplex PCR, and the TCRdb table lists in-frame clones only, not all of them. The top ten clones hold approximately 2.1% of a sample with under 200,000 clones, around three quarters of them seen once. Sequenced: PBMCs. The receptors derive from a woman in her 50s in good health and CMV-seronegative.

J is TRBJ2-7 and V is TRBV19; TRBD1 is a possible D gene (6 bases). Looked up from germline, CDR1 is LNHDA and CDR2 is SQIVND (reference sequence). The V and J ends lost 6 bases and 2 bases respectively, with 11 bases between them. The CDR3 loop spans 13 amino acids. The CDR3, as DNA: TGTGCCAGTAGCCTGGGGGCCCCCTACGAGCAGTACTTC. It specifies CASSLGAPYEQYF.

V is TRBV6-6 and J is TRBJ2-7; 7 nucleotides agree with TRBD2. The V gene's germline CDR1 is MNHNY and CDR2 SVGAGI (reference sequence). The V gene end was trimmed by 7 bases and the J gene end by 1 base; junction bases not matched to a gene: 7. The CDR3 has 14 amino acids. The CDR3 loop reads CASNLGGSSYEQYF. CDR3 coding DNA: TGTGCCAGCAACTTGGGGGGGTCTTCCTACGAGCAGTACTTC.

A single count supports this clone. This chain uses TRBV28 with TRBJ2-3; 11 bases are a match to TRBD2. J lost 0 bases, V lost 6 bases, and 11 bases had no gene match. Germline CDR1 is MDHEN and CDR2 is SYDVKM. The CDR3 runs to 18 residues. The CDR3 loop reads CASSRRAGTSGSTDTQYF. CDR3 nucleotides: TGTGCCAGCAGCAGGAGAGCCGGGACTAGCGGAAGCACAGATACGCAGTATTTT.

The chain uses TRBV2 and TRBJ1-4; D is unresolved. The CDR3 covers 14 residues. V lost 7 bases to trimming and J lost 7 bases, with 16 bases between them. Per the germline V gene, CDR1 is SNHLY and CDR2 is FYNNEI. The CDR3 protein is CASTSDGGSEKLFF. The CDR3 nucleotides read TGTGCCAGCACCTCCGATGGCGGGAGTGAAAAACTGTTTTTT.

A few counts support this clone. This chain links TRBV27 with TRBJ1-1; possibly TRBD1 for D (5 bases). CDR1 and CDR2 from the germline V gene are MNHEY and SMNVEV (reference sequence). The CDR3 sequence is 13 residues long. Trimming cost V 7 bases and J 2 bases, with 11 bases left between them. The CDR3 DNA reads TGTGCCAGCAAAACAGGCGCAAACACTGAAGCTTTCTTT. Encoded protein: CASKTGANTEAFF.

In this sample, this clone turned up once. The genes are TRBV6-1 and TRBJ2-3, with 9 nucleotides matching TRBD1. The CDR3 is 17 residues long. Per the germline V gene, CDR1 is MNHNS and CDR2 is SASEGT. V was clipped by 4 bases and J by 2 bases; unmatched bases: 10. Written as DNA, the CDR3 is TGTGCCAGCAGTGGAGGGACAGGGAGGGACCTCACAGATACGCAGTATTTT. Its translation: CASSGGTGRDLTDTQYF.

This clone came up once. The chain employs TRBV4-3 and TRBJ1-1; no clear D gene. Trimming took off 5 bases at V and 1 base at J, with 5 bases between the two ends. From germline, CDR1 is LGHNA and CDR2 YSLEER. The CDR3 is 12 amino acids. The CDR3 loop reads CASSWANTEAFF. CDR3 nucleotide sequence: TGCGCCAGCAGCTGGGCGAACACTGAAGCTTTCTTT.

The CDR3 DNA follows: TGCGCCAGCAGCCAAGCCCGGACAGGGGGTGAAAAACTGTTTTTT. Translated: CASSQARTGGEKLFF. The chain has TRBV4-3 and TRBJ1-4, with TRBD1 matching 10 bases. Per the germline V gene, CDR1 is LGHNA and CDR2 is YSLEER. V shed 1 base and J 7 bases; nucleotides not matched to a gene: 3. CDR3 length equals 15 residues.

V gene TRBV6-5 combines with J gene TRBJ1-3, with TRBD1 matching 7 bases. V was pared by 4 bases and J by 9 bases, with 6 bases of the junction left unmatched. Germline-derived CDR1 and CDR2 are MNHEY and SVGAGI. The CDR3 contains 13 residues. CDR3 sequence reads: CASSSGTEGTIYF. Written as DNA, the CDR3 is TGTGCCAGCAGTTCCGGGACAGAGGGCACCATATATTTT.

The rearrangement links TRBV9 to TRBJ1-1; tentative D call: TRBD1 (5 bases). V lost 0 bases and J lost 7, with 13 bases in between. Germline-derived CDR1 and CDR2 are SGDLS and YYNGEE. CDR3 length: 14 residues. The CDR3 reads CASSVGGVQGEAFF. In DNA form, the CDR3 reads TGTGCCAGCAGCGTAGGTGGGGTGCAGGGTGAAGCTTTCTTT.

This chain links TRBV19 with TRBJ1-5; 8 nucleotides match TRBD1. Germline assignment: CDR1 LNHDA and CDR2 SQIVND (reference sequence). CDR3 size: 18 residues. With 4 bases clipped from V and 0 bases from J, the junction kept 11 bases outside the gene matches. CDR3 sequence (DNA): TGTGCCAGTAGTACCCGGACAGGGAGAGGACATAGCAATCAGCCCCAGCATTTT. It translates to CASSTRTGRGHSNQPQHF. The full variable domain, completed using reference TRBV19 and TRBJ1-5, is DGGITQSPKYLFRKEGQNVTLSCEQNLNHDAMYWYRQDPGQGLRLIYYSQIVNDFQKGDIAEGYSVSREKKESFPLTVTSAQKNPTAFYLCASSTRTGRGHSNQPQHFGDGTRLSIL.

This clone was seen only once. The CDR3 region is CASTAGGRYEQYF. The CDR3 DNA sequence: TGTGCCAGCACAGCGGGAGGACGCTACGAGCAGTACTTC. The chain joins TRBV28 to TRBJ2-7; 9 bases are a match to TRBD2. The CDR3 has 13 amino acids. V was clipped by 7 bases and J by 3 bases; unmatched bases: 4. The germline V gene has CDR1 MDHEN and CDR2 SYDVKM.

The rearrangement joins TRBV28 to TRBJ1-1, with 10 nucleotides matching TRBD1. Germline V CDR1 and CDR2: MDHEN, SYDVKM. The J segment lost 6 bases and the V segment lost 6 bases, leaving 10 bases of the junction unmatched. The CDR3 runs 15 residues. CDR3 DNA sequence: TGTGCCAGCAGCGAACCGGGACAGGGGTACGCTGAAGCTTTCTTT. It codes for CASSEPGQGYAEAFF.

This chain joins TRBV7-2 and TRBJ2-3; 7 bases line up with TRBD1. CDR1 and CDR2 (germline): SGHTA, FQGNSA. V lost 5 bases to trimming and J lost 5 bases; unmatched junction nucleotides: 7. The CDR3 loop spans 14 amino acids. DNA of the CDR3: TGTGCCAGCAGCGTCACAGGGGCGGGAGATACGCAGTATTTT. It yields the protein CASSVTGAGDTQYF.

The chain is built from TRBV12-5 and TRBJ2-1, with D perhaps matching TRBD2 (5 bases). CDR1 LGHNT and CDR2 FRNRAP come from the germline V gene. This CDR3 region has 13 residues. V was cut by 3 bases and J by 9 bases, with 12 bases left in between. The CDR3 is CASGFGETREQFF. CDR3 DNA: TGTGCTAGTGGTTTTGGGGAGACCCGTGAGCAGTTCTTC.